Below, one T cell receptor (beta chain) is given with its context. These data come from a study of identical twins. TCRdb reprocessed the 5' RACE reads via MiXCR and lists one record per CDR3 protein. The table lists 400,000 to 550,000 distinct CDR3 sequences, around 20% of them singletons. With 7 bases clipped from V and 6 bases from J, the junction kept 4 bases outside the gene matches. The CDR3 is made up of 14 amino acids. These sequences were also reported in another study, on T cells expressing NK-cell markers. That paper states: The leading position in the CD3+CD56-NKG2C+ fraction of a handful of donors also went to these clonotypes. Whether expanded NKG2C-expressing T cell clones recognize HCMV is unknown.

The sequenced sample consisted of CD4+ T cells sorted from blood. This sequence joins TRBV12-3 or TRBV12-4 and TRBJ1-6; TRBD1 aligns across 9 bases. The clonotype was recovered from a woman younger than 35 in good health. The CDR3 is CASTMGQGNSPLHF. CDR3 nucleotides: TGTGCCAGCACCATGGGACAGGGTAATTCACCCCTCCACTTT.